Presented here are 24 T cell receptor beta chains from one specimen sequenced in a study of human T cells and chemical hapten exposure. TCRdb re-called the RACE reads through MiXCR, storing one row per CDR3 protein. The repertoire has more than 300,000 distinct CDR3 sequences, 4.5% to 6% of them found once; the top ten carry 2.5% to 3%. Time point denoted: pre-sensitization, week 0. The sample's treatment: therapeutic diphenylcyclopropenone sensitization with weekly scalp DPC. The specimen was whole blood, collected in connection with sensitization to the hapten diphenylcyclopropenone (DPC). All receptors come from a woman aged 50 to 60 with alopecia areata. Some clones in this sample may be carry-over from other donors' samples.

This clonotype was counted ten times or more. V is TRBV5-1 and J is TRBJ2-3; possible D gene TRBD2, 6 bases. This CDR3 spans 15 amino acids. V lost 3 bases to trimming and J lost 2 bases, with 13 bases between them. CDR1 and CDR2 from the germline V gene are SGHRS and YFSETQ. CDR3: CASSYVLANTDTQYF. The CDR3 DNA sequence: TGCGCCAGCAGCTATGTTCTAGCGAACACAGATACGCAGTATTTT. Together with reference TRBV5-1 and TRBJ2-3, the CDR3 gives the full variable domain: KAGVTQTPRYLIKTRGQQVTLSCSPISGHRSVSWYQQTPGQGLQFLFEYFSETQRNKGNFPGRFSGRQFSNSRSEMNVSTLELGDSALYLCASSYVLANTDTQYFGPGTRLTVL.

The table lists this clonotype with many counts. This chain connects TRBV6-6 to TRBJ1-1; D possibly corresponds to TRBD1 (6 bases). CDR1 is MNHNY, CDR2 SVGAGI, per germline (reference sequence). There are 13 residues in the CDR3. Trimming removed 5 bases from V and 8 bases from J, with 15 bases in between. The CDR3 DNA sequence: TGTGCCAGCAGTACGGAGCAGGGGCGGGAAGCTTTCTTT. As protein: CASSTEQGREAFF.

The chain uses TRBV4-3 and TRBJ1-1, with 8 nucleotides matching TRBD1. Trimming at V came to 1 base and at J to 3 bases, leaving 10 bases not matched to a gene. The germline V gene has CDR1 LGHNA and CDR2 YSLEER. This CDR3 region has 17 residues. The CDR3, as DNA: TGCGCCAGCAGCCAAGGCTCCCAGGGGGCGGTGGACACTGAAGCTTTCTTT. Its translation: CASSQGSQGAVDTEAFF.

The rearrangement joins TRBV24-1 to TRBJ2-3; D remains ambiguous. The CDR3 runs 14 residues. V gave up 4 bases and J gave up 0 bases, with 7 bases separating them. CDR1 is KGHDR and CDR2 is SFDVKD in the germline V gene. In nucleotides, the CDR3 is TGTGCCACCAGTGACCCCTCTAGCACAGATACGCAGTATTTT. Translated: CATSDPSSTDTQYF.

The chain's CDR3 is CASRKGQGGEQYF. DNA for the CDR3: TGTGCCAGCAGGAAAGGACAGGGCGGAGAGCAGTACTTC. The rearrangement uses TRBV12-3 or TRBV12-4 and TRBJ2-7; TRBD1 aligns across 8 bases. V lost 6 bases to trimming and J lost 7 bases; unmatched junction nucleotides: 8. The CDR3 extends over 13 amino acids.

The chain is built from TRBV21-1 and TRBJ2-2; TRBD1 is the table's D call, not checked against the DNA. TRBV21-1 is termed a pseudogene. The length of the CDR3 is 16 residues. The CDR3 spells CASSPKVGGRTGELFF. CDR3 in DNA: TGTGCCAGCAGCCCCAAGGTGGGGGGCCGTACCGGGGAGCTGTTTTTT.

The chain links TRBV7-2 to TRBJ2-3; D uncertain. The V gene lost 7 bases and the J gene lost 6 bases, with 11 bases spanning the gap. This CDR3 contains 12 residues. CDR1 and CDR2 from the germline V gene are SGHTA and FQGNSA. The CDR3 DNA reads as TGTGCCAGCACAGAGTTGGGGGATACGCAGTATTTT. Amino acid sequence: CASTELGDTQYF. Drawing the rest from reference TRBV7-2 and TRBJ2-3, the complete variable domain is GAGVSQSPSNKVTEKGKDVELRCDPISGHTALYWYRQSLGQGLEFLIYFQGNSAPDKSGLPSDRFSAERTGGSVSTLTIQRTQQEDSAVYLCASTELGDTQYFGPGTRLTVL.

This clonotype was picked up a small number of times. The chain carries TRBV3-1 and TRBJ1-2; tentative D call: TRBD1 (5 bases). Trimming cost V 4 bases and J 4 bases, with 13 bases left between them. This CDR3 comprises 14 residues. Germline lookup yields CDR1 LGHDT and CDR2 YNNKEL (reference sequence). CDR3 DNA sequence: TGTGCCAGCAGCCGTGGGACGACACTCTATGGCTACACCTTC. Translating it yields CASSRGTTLYGYTF.

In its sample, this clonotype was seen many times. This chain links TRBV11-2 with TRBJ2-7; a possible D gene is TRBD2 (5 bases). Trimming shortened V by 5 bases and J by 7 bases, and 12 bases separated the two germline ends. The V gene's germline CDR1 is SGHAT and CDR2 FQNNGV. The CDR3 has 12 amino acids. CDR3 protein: CASSPPGMEQYF. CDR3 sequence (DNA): TGTGCCAGCAGCCCCCCGGGGATGGAGCAGTACTTC.

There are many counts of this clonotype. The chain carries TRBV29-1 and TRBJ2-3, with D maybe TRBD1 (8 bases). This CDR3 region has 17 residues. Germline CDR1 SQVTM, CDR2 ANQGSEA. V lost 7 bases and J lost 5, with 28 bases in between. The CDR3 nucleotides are TGCAGCGGAGGGACAGGAGAGACTAGCCCTGGCGGAGATACGCAGTATTTT. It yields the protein CSGGTGETSPGGDTQYF.

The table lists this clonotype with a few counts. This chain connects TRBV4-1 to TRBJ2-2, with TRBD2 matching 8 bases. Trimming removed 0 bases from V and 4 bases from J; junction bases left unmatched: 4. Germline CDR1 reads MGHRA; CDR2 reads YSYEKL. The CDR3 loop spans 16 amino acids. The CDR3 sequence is CASSQEERGRTGELFF. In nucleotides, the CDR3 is TGCGCCAGCAGCCAAGAGGAGCGGGGGCGCACCGGGGAGCTGTTTTTT.

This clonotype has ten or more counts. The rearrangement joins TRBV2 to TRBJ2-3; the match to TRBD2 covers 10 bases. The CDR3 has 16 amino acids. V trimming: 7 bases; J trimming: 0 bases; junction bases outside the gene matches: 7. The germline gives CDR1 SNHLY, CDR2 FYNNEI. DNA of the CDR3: TGTGCCAGCATTCCTAGCGGGGGATTTAGCACAGATACGCAGTATTTT. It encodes CASIPSGGFSTDTQYF.

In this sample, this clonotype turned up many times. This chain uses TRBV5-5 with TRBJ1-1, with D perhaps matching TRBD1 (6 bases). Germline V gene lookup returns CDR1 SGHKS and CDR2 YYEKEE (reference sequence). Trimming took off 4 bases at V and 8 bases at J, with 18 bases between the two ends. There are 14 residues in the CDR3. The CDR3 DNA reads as TGTGCCAGCAGCCGACAGGACGGCCACGTGGAAGCTTTCTTT. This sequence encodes CASSRQDGHVEAFF.

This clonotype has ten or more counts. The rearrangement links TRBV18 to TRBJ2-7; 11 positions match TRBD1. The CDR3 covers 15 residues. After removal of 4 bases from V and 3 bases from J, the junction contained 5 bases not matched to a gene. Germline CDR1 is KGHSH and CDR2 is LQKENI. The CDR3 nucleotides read TGTGCCAGCTCACAGGCCGGGACAGGGGGCTACGAGCAGTACTTC. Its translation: CASSQAGTGGYEQYF.

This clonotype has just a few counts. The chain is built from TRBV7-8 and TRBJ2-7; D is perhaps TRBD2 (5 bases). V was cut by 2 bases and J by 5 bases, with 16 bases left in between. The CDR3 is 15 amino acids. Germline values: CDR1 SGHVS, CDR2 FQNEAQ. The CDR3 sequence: CASSLLRSLRDEQYF. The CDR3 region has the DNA TGTGCCAGCAGCTTACTTCGGTCCCTGAGGGACGAGCAGTACTTC.

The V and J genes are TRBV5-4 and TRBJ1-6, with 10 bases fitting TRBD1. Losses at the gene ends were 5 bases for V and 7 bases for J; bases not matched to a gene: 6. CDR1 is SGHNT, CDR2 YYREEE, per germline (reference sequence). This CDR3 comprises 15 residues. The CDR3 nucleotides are TGTGCCAGCAGTCGGGACAGGGGTACGAATTCACCCCTCCACTTT. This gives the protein CASSRDRGTNSPLHF.

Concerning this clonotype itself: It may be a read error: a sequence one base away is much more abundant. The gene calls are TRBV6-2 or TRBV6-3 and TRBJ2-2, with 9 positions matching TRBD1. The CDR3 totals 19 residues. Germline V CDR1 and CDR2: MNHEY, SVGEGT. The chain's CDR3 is CPSSYSIQTGGANTGELFF. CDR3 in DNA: TGTCCCAGCAGTTACTCCATCCAAACAGGGGGCGCGAACACCGGGGAGCTGTTTTTT.

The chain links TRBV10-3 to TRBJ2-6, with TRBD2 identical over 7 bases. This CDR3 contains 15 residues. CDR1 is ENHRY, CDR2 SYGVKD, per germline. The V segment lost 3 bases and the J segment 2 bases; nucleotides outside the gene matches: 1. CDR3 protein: CAISDGGTGANVLTF. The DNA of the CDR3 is TGTGCCATCAGTGACGGGGGGACTGGGGCCAACGTCCTGACTTTC.

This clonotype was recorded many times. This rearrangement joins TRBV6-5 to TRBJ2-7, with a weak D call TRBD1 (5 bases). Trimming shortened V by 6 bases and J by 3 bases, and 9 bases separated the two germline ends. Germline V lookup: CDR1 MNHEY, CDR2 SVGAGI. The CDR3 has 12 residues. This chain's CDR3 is CASSQTVYEQYF. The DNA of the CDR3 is TGTGCCAGCAGCCAGACAGTCTACGAGCAGTACTTC.

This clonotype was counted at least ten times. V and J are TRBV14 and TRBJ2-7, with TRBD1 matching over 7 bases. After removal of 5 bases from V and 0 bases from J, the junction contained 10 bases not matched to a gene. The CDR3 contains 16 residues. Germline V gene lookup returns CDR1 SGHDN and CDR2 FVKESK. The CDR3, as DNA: TGTGCCAGCAGCTCCTACAGGGGAAGGGACTCCTACGAGCAGTACTTC. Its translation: CASSSYRGRDSYEQYF.

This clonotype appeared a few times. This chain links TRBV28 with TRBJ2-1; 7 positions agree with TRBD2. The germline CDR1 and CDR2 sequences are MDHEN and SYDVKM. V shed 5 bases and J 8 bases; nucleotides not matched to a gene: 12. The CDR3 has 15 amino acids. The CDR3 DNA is TGTGCCAGCAGTCCAAATCCGGGAGGAAGTTATGAGCAGTTCTTC. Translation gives CASSPNPGGSYEQFF.

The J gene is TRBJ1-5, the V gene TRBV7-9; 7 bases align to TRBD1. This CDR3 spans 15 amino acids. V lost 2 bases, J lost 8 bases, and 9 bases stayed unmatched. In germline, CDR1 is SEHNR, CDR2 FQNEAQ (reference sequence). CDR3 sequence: CASSLRDSPGEPQHF. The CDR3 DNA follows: TGTGCCAGCAGCTTAAGGGACAGTCCAGGTGAGCCCCAGCATTTT.

CDR3 sequence reads: CASRTGTEYNSPLHF. The CDR3 DNA reads TGTGCCAGCAGGACCGGGACGGAATATAATTCACCCCTCCACTTT. The J gene is TRBJ1-6, the V gene TRBV6-5, with D tentatively TRBD1 (5 bases). V lost 6 bases to trimming and J lost 4 bases, with 13 bases between them. Per germline, CDR1 MNHEY and CDR2 SVGAGI. The CDR3 is made up of 15 amino acids.

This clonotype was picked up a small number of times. The CDR3 reads CASSLALGSPLHF. Here the CDR3 DNA reads TGTGCCAGCAGTTTAGCGCTGGGTTCACCCCTCCACTTT. The rearrangement links TRBV12-3 or TRBV12-4 to TRBJ1-6; unclear D gene. The CDR3 is made up of 13 amino acids. V was trimmed by 0 bases and J by 9 bases, leaving 6 bases between them.